These T cell receptor beta chains were read from a single sample in a study of T cell responses to AZD1222 COVID-19 vaccine. Clones were sequenced by immunoSEQ multiplex PCR, and TCRdb holds only the in-frame ones, with some missing. The sample records about 160,000 clones, roughly 90% being singletons. Sequenced material: peripheral blood, taken on day 0 of AZD1222 vaccination. Receptor source: an adult in good health. The CDR3 runs from the conserved cysteine through the conserved F or W. Fields, in order: J gene, clone size, D gene, V gene, CDR3 length, CDR3 DNA, CDR3 protein. A D gene is named only where the DNA matches it firmly. Expanded clones are given a class, and other clones once, few, many or no size at all.

j_gene: TRBJ2-3
abundance: few
d_gene: .
v_gene: TRBV13
len: 13
CDR3nt: TGTGCCAGCAGCTTAGGACCCACAGATACGCAGTATTTT
CDR3aa: CASSLGPTDTQYF

j_gene: TRBJ2-7
abundance: .
d_gene: TRBD1
v_gene: TRBV19
len: 15
CDR3nt: TGTGCCAGTAGTATGAGGGGACAGGGGACCTACGAGCAGTACTTC
CDR3aa: CASSMRGQGTYEQYF

j_gene: TRBJ2-5
abundance: .
d_gene: TRBD2
v_gene: TRBV19
len: 17
CDR3nt: TGTGCCAGTAGCCGACCCGGGACTAGCGTCGTCGGGGAGACCCAGTACTTC
CDR3aa: CASSRPGTSVVGETQYF

j_gene: TRBJ2-5
abundance: .
d_gene: .
v_gene: TRBV5-1
len: 13
CDR3nt: TGCGCCAGCAGCCCCCATGATGAAGAGACCCAGTACTTC
CDR3aa: CASSPHDEETQYF

j_gene: TRBJ1-3
abundance: .
d_gene: .
v_gene: TRBV30
len: 12
CDR3nt: TGTGCCTGGGGGACAACCGGAAACACCATATATTTT
CDR3aa: CAWGTTGNTIYF

j_gene: TRBJ1-5
abundance: .
d_gene: .
v_gene: TRBV7-2
len: 14
CDR3nt: TGTGCCAGCAGCCTGGGACTCAACAATCAGCCCCAGCATTTT
CDR3aa: CASSLGLNNQPQHF

j_gene: TRBJ1-1
abundance: .
d_gene: .
v_gene: TRBV5-1
len: 14
CDR3nt: TGCGCCAGCAGCCCGGGAGACAGGAACACTGAAGCTTTCTTT
CDR3aa: CASSPGDRNTEAFF

j_gene: TRBJ1-5
abundance: .
d_gene: TRBD1
v_gene: TRBV9
len: 14
CDR3nt: TGTGCCAGCAGCCTCCAGGGGGGGGATCAGCCCCAGCATTTT
CDR3aa: CASSLQGGDQPQHF

j_gene: TRBJ2-1
abundance: .
d_gene: .
v_gene: TRBV24-1
len: 13
CDR3nt: TGTGCCACCAGTGGTGGGGCCCAATTGGAGCAGTTCTTC
CDR3aa: CATSGGAQLEQFF

j_gene: TRBJ2-1
abundance: .
d_gene: .
v_gene: TRBV9
len: 13
CDR3nt: TGTGCCAGCAGCGTAGCGAGCTACAATGAGCAGTTCTTC
CDR3aa: CASSVASYNEQFF

j_gene: TRBJ2-3
abundance: .
d_gene: .
v_gene: TRBV7-3
len: 15
CDR3nt: TGTGCCAGCAGCTTATCTGGGGGGACCGTAGATACGCAGTATTTT
CDR3aa: CASSLSGGTVDTQYF

j_gene: TRBJ1-5
abundance: .
d_gene: .
v_gene: TRBV19
len: 14
CDR3nt: TGTGCCAGTAGTATCGACGGGGTTGGTCAGCCCCAGCATTTT
CDR3aa: CASSIDGVGQPQHF

j_gene: TRBJ1-1
abundance: once
d_gene: .
v_gene: TRBV28
len: 11
CDR3nt: TGTGCCAGCTTTCGGGGGACTGAAGCTTTCTTT
CDR3aa: CASFRGTEAFF

j_gene: TRBJ1-5
abundance: .
d_gene: .
v_gene: TRBV19
len: 16
CDR3nt: TGTGCCAGTAGTAAGTCAACCGGGACACCCAATCAGCCCCAGCATTTT
CDR3aa: CASSKSTGTPNQPQHF

j_gene: TRBJ2-1
abundance: .
d_gene: TRBD2
v_gene: TRBV18
len: 20
CDR3nt: TGTGCCAGCTCACCAAAGGCGGGGACTAGCGGGTCCCTCATCTACAATGAGCAGTTCTTC
CDR3aa: CASSPKAGTSGSLIYNEQFF

j_gene: TRBJ2-7
abundance: .
d_gene: .
v_gene: TRBV7-2
len: 15
CDR3nt: TGTGCCAGCAGCTTAGCAGGGGTTGGAGGGTACGAGCAGTACTTC
CDR3aa: CASSLAGVGGYEQYF

j_gene: TRBJ2-7
abundance: .
d_gene: .
v_gene: TRBV4-3
len: 16
CDR3nt: TGCGCCAGCAGCCAAGCCGGGACAGCGGGAAACTACGAGCAGTACTTC
CDR3aa: CASSQAGTAGNYEQYF

j_gene: TRBJ2-7
abundance: .
d_gene: TRBD1
v_gene: TRBV7-2
len: 14
CDR3nt: TGTGCCAGCAGGGACACAGGGGTCTCCTACGAGCAGTACTTC
CDR3aa: CASRDTGVSYEQYF

j_gene: TRBJ1-3
abundance: .
d_gene: .
v_gene: TRBV28
len: 14
CDR3nt: TGTGCCAGCAGTTTGGACAGCTCTGGAAACACCATATATTTT
CDR3aa: CASSLDSSGNTIYF

j_gene: TRBJ2-3
abundance: .
d_gene: TRBD2
v_gene: TRBV27
len: 19
CDR3nt: TGTGCCAGCAGTCCCTTATTAGCGGGAGTAGGACTTGACACAGATACGCAGTATTTT
CDR3aa: CASSPLLAGVGLDTDTQYF

j_gene: TRBJ2-1
abundance: .
d_gene: .
v_gene: TRBV19
len: 11
CDR3nt: TGTGCCAGTAGTATCGGGCGGGAGCAGTTCTTC
CDR3aa: CASSIGREQFF

j_gene: TRBJ1-1
abundance: .
d_gene: .
v_gene: TRBV9
len: 13
CDR3nt: TGTGCCAGCAGCGTATATTTAGACACTGAAGCTTTCTTT
CDR3aa: CASSVYLDTEAFF

j_gene: TRBJ2-1
abundance: .
d_gene: TRBD1
v_gene: TRBV3-1/TRBV3-2
len: 17
CDR3nt: TGTGCCAGCAGCCCAGACAGGGGAAGGAGGGCCTACAATGAGCAGTTCTTC
CDR3aa: CASSPDRGRRAYNEQFF

j_gene: TRBJ1-4
abundance: .
d_gene: .
v_gene: TRBV28
len: 16
CDR3nt: TGTGCCAGCAGTCCGACCTGGGGCTACGCTAATGAAAAACTGTTTTTT
CDR3aa: CASSPTWGYANEKLFF

j_gene: TRBJ2-6
abundance: .
d_gene: .
v_gene: TRBV28
len: 20
CDR3nt: TGTGCCAGCAGTTTAGAACCGGGACATAGCACTTCAACTGGGGCCAACGTCCTGACTTTC
CDR3aa: CASSLEPGHSTSTGANVLTF

j_gene: TRBJ2-5
abundance: .
d_gene: .
v_gene: TRBV5-1
len: 12
CDR3nt: TGCGCCAGCAGCAGGGAACAAGAGACCCAGTACTTC
CDR3aa: CASSREQETQYF

j_gene: TRBJ1-5
abundance: .
d_gene: .
v_gene: TRBV29-1
len: 15
CDR3nt: TGCAGCGTTGTATTGGTCCCCGGGGTCGATCAGCCCCAGCATTTT
CDR3aa: CSVVLVPGVDQPQHF

j_gene: TRBJ2-1
abundance: .
d_gene: .
v_gene: TRBV16
len: 12
CDR3nt: TGTGCCAGCAGTGAGCGGAACAATGAGCAGTTCTTC
CDR3aa: CASSERNNEQFF

j_gene: TRBJ1-1
abundance: few
d_gene: TRBD1
v_gene: TRBV5-1
len: 14
CDR3nt: TGCGCCAGCAGCTTGGGGACAGGGAACACTGAAGCTTTCTTT
CDR3aa: CASSLGTGNTEAFF

j_gene: TRBJ2-2
abundance: .
d_gene: .
v_gene: TRBV5-4
len: 14
CDR3nt: TGTGCCAGCAGCAGTCCCGGGAACACCGGGGAGCTGTTTTTT
CDR3aa: CASSSPGNTGELFF

j_gene: TRBJ2-7
abundance: .
d_gene: .
v_gene: TRBV7-8
len: 12
CDR3nt: TGTGCCAGCAGCTTAAGATCCTACGAGCAGTACTTC
CDR3aa: CASSLRSYEQYF

j_gene: TRBJ2-3
abundance: .
d_gene: .
v_gene: TRBV11-1
len: 14
CDR3nt: TGTGCCAGCAGCCCGACGAGAATCACAGATACGCAGTATTTT
CDR3aa: CASSPTRITDTQYF

j_gene: TRBJ1-5
abundance: .
d_gene: .
v_gene: TRBV6-2/TRBV6-3
len: 16
CDR3nt: TGTGCCAGCATCCCAGCGACGGGGGTTAGCAATCAGCCCCAGCATTTT
CDR3aa: CASIPATGVSNQPQHF

j_gene: TRBJ2-5
abundance: .
d_gene: .
v_gene: TRBV4-3
len: 13
CDR3nt: TGCGCCAGCAGCCAAGAGTGGAGGGAGACCCAGTACTTC
CDR3aa: CASSQEWRETQYF

j_gene: TRBJ2-7
abundance: .
d_gene: .
v_gene: TRBV18
len: 15
CDR3nt: TGTGCCAGCTCACCATATTCACAGCTAAGCTACGAGCAGTACTTC
CDR3aa: CASSPYSQLSYEQYF

j_gene: TRBJ1-2
abundance: once
d_gene: .
v_gene: TRBV27
len: 15
CDR3nt: TGTGCCAGCAGTTTAAGGCAGGATCCTAACTATGGCTACACCTTC
CDR3aa: CASSLRQDPNYGYTF

j_gene: TRBJ1-3
abundance: .
d_gene: .
v_gene: TRBV28
len: 16
CDR3nt: TGTGCCAGCAGTTCCGGGGCCGACAGGTCGGGAAACACCATATATTTT
CDR3aa: CASSSGADRSGNTIYF

j_gene: TRBJ1-5
abundance: .
d_gene: TRBD1
v_gene: TRBV5-6
len: 14
CDR3nt: TGTGCCAGCAGCCTCAGGGGGCCGGGGCAGCCCCAGCATTTT
CDR3aa: CASSLRGPGQPQHF

j_gene: TRBJ2-3
abundance: .
d_gene: .
v_gene: TRBV28
len: 15
CDR3nt: TGTGCCAGCAGTGAGGGGGGAAGTAATACAGATACGCAGTATTTT
CDR3aa: CASSEGGSNTDTQYF

j_gene: TRBJ1-2
abundance: .
d_gene: TRBD1
v_gene: TRBV4-1
len: 17
CDR3nt: TGCGCCAGCAGCCAGGCCCCCGGGACAGGGACTAACTATGGCTACACCTTC
CDR3aa: CASSQAPGTGTNYGYTF

j_gene: TRBJ2-3
abundance: .
d_gene: .
v_gene: TRBV5-4
len: 16
CDR3nt: TGTGCCAGCAGCTTGGAAGGCGTAAGGAGCACAGATACGCAGTATTTT
CDR3aa: CASSLEGVRSTDTQYF

j_gene: TRBJ1-1
abundance: .
d_gene: .
v_gene: TRBV19
len: 14
CDR3nt: TGTGCCAGTAGTATCCGGACCCAAGGCACTGAAGCTTTCTTT
CDR3aa: CASSIRTQGTEAFF

j_gene: TRBJ2-6
abundance: .
d_gene: TRBD1
v_gene: TRBV3-1/TRBV3-2
len: 18
CDR3nt: TGTGCCAGCAGCCCCTTTTTTGACAGGGTCTCTGGGGCCAACGTCCTGACTTTC
CDR3aa: CASSPFFDRVSGANVLTF

j_gene: TRBJ1-2
abundance: .
d_gene: TRBD1
v_gene: TRBV6-1
len: 16
CDR3nt: TGTGCCAGCAGTGAAGCGTCGGGACAGGGTAACTATGGCTACACCTTC
CDR3aa: CASSEASGQGNYGYTF

j_gene: TRBJ2-3
abundance: .
d_gene: TRBD1
v_gene: TRBV7-2
len: 15
CDR3nt: TGTGCCAGCAGCACCCAGGGGGTTAGCACAGATACGCAGTATTTT
CDR3aa: CASSTQGVSTDTQYF

j_gene: TRBJ2-7
abundance: .
d_gene: TRBD1
v_gene: TRBV5-1
len: 14
CDR3nt: TGCGCCAGCAGCCTAGGACAGGGTAGTCGCGAGCAGTACTTC
CDR3aa: CASSLGQGSREQYF

j_gene: TRBJ1-4
abundance: .
d_gene: .
v_gene: TRBV3-1/TRBV3-2
len: 15
CDR3nt: TGTGCCAGCAGCCAAACCGGGACTCAGAGTGAAAAACTGTTTTTT
CDR3aa: CASSQTGTQSEKLFF

j_gene: TRBJ2-7
abundance: .
d_gene: TRBD2
v_gene: TRBV5-1
len: 19
CDR3nt: TGCGCCAGCAGCTTGGCCACGCTAGCGGGAGGGCCTATTTCCTACGAGCAGTACTTC
CDR3aa: CASSLATLAGGPISYEQYF

j_gene: TRBJ1-4
abundance: .
d_gene: .
v_gene: TRBV4-3
len: 15
CDR3nt: TGCGCCAGCAGCCAAGACACAGGGTCTAATGAAAAACTGTTTTTT
CDR3aa: CASSQDTGSNEKLFF

j_gene: TRBJ1-1
abundance: .
d_gene: .
v_gene: TRBV6-1
len: 15
CDR3nt: TGTGCCAGCAGTGAATTCCCCAGGGTTAACACTGAAGCTTTCTTT
CDR3aa: CASSEFPRVNTEAFF

j_gene: TRBJ1-1
abundance: .
d_gene: TRBD1
v_gene: TRBV4-3
len: 15
CDR3nt: TGCGCCAGCAGCCCTACGACAGGGGAGGACACTGAAGCTTTCTTT
CDR3aa: CASSPTTGEDTEAFF

j_gene: TRBJ2-1
abundance: .
d_gene: .
v_gene: TRBV28
len: 12
CDR3nt: TGTGCCAGCAGTTTAACCAACAATGAGCAGTTCTTC
CDR3aa: CASSLTNNEQFF

j_gene: TRBJ1-3
abundance: .
d_gene: .
v_gene: TRBV12-3/TRBV12-4
len: 13
CDR3nt: TGTGCCAGCCGACAAGGGGCTGGAAACACCATATATTTT
CDR3aa: CASRQGAGNTIYF

j_gene: TRBJ1-1
abundance: .
d_gene: .
v_gene: TRBV6-5
len: 13
CDR3nt: TGTGCCAGCAGTTACTCGCCCAATCTACCGGCTTTCTTT
CDR3aa: CASSYSPNLPAFF

j_gene: TRBJ2-4
abundance: .
d_gene: .
v_gene: TRBV25-1
len: 17
CDR3nt: TGTGCCAGCAGTGAATACAGGGGGGATGAGGCCAAAAACATTCAGTACTTC
CDR3aa: CASSEYRGDEAKNIQYF

j_gene: TRBJ1-2
abundance: .
d_gene: TRBD1
v_gene: TRBV7-9
len: 14
CDR3nt: TGTGCCAGCAAGCTAGGGACAGGGGGATATGGCTACACCTTC
CDR3aa: CASKLGTGGYGYTF

j_gene: TRBJ1-3
abundance: .
d_gene: .
v_gene: TRBV5-1
len: 16
CDR3nt: TGCGCCAGCAGCTTGTCTCTCGGGGGATCTGGAAACACCATATATTTT
CDR3aa: CASSLSLGGSGNTIYF

j_gene: TRBJ2-7
abundance: .
d_gene: .
v_gene: TRBV28
len: 12
CDR3nt: .
CDR3aa: CASTSGEREQYF

j_gene: TRBJ1-2
abundance: .
d_gene: TRBD1
v_gene: TRBV11-2
len: 15
CDR3nt: TGTGCCAGCAGCCTATCAGGGGGCGCGGTCGCTGGCTACACCTTC
CDR3aa: CASSLSGGAVAGYTF

j_gene: TRBJ1-1
abundance: .
d_gene: TRBD1
v_gene: TRBV3-1/TRBV3-2
len: 15
CDR3nt: TGTGCCAGCAGCCATGCCGGGACAGGGGGACCTGAAGCTTTCTTT
CDR3aa: CASSHAGTGGPEAFF